This T cell receptor (beta chain) was found in a study of CD8 T cells in Susac syndrome. RNA totalling about 0.45 to 1 ug underwent reverse transcription with random hexamers. MiXCR, applied by TCRdb to the immunoSEQ multiplex PCR reads, yields one record per CDR3 protein. The sample includes about 130,000 distinct CDR3 sequences, 95% of them seen just once. Germline V gene data show CDR1 as SGHDN and CDR2 as FVKESK. This CDR3 is 17 amino acids long. V shed 0 bases and J 10 bases; nucleotides not matched to a gene: 12. The clonotype was recovered from a human donor with Susac syndrome. The source material was CD8+ T cells from PBMCs. J is TRBJ2-1 and V is TRBV14, with 10 bases lining up with TRBD2. The DNA of the CDR3 is TGTGCCAGCAGCCAAGAAGGGCTAGCGGGAGCGGGTCTAGAGCAGTTCTTC. The encoded protein is CASSQEGLAGAGLEQFF.